The present T cell receptor beta chain was sequenced within a study of T cell repertoires in cytomegalovirus infection. Study-wide context: Recently described HLA-C-restricted plus well-studied HLA-B-restricted CMV epitopes were used. Public TCR beta signatures indicated both CMV infection and matching HLA type. Study conclusions and caveats: The study identified carriers of CMV plus the relevant HLA from cumulative public TCR beta family frequency. In two of eight donors, the top clonotype was HLA-C-restricted CMV-specific.

A few counts support this clonotype. Its antigen is as yet unknown. From the reads, TCRdb called clonotypes with MiXCR, one entry per CDR3 protein. The profile shows more than 65,000 distinct CDR3 sequences, approximately 43% of them singletons. Sequences were derived from CD8+ T cells from cultured PBMCs, sampled from culture after CMV antigen stimulation. This TCR was sampled from a human donor in good health (CMV status not recorded). Some clones in this sample may be carry-over from other donors' samples.

CDR3 region: CASSLVDVQGGETQYF. In nucleotides, the CDR3 is TGTGCCAGCAGCTTAGTGGATGTGCAGGGGGGAGAGACCCAGTACTTC. The J gene is TRBJ2-5, the V gene TRBV7-9, with D tentatively TRBD1 (7 bases). From germline, CDR1 is SEHNR and CDR2 FQNEAQ (reference sequence). This CDR3 is built from 16 residues. V lost 1 base and J 4 bases, leaving 16 bases between the germline ends.